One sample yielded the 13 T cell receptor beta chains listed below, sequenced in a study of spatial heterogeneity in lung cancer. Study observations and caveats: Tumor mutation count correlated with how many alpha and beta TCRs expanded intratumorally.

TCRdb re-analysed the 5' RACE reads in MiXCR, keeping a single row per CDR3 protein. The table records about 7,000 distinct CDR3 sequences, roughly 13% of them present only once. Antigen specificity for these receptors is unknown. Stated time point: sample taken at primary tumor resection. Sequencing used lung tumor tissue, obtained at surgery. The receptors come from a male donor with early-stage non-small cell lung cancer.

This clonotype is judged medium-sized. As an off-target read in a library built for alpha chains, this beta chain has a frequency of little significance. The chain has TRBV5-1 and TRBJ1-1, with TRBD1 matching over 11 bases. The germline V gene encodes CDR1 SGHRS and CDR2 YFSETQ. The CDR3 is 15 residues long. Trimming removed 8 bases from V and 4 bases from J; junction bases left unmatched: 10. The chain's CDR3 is CASKRDRGSGTEAFF. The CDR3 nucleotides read TGCGCCAGTAAGCGGGACAGGGGGTCGGGCACTGAAGCTTTCTTT.

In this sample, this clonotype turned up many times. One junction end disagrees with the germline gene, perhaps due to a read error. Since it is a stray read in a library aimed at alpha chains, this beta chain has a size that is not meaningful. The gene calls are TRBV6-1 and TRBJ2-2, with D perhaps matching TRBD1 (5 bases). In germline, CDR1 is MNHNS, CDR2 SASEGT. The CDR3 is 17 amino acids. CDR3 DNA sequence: TGTGCCGGCAGGGCGGTTTCAGGGTTCGCGAACACCGGGGAGCTGTTTTTT. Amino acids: CAGRAVSGFANTGELFF.

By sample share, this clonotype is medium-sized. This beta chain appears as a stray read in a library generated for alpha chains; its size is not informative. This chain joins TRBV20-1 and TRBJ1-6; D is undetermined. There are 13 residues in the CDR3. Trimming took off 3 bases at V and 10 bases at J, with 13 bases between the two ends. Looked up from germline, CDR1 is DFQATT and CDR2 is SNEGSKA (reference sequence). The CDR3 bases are TGCAGTGCTAGTCTGCGGCCGGGGTCACCCCTCCACTTT. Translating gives CSASLRPGSPLHF.

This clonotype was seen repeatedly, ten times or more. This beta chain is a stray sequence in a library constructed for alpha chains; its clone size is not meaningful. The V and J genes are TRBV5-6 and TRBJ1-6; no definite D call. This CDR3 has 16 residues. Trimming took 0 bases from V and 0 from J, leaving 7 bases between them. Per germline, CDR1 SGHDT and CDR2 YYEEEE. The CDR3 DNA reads TGTGCCAGCAGCTTGGGGAGGAACTCCTATAATTCACCCCTCCACTTT. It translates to CASSLGRNSYNSPLHF. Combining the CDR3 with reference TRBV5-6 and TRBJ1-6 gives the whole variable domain DAGVTQSPTHLIKTRGQQVTLRCSPKSGHDTVSWYQQALGQGPQFIFQYYEEEERQRGNFPDRFSGHQFPNYSSELNVNALLLGDSALYLCASSLGRNSYNSPLHFGNGTRLTVT.

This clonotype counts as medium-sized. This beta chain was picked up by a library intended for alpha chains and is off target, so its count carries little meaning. Here the CDR3 reads CASSSLQGRTEAFF. The CDR3 region has the DNA TGTGCCAGCAGTTCCCTTCAGGGGCGGACTGAAGCTTTCTTT. V gene TRBV6-6 combines with J gene TRBJ1-1; weak D call: TRBD1 (6 bases). V gave up 4 bases and J gave up 5 bases, with 14 bases separating them. From germline, CDR1 is MNHNY and CDR2 SVGAGI (reference sequence). CDR3 length equals 14 residues.

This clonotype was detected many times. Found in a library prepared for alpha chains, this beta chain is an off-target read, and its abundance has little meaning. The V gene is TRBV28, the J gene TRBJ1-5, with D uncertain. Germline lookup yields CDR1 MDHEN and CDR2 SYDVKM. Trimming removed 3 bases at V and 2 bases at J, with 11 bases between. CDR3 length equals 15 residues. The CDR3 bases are TGTGCCAGCAGTTTCCCAGGTTGGGGCAATCAGCCCCAGCATTTT. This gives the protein CASSFPGWGNQPQHF.

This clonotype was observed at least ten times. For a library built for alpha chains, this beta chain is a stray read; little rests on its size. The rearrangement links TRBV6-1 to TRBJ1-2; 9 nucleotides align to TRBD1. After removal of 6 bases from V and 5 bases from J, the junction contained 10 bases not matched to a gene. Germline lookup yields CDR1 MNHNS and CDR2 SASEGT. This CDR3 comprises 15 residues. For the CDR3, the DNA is TGTGCCAGCAGGCCGGGACAGGGAGACCTTTATGGCTACACCTTC. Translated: CASRPGQGDLYGYTF.

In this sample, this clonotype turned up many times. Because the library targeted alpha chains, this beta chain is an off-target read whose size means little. The CDR3 is CASMPRGADQPQHF. In DNA, the CDR3 is TGTGCCAGCATGCCCCGGGGGGCAGATCAGCCCCAGCATTTT. V is TRBV6-6 and J is TRBJ1-5, with a weak D call TRBD1 (6 bases). The CDR3 totals 14 residues. V lost 7 bases, J lost 5 bases, and 15 bases lay in between. In germline, CDR1 is MNHNY, CDR2 SVGAGI (reference sequence).

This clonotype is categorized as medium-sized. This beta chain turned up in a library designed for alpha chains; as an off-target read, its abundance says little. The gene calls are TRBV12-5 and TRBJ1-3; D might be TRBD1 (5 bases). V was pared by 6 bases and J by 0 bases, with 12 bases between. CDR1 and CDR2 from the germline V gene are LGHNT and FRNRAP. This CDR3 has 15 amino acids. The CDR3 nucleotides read TGTGCTAGTGGCCCAGGGCTCTACTCTGGAAACACCATATATTTT. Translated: CASGPGLYSGNTIYF. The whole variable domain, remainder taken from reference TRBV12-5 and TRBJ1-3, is DARVTQTPRHKVTEMGQEVTMRCQPILGHNTVFWYRQTMMQGLELLAYFRNRAPLDDSGMPKDRFSAEMPDATLATLKIQPSEPRDSAVYFCASGPGLYSGNTIYFGEGSWLTVV.

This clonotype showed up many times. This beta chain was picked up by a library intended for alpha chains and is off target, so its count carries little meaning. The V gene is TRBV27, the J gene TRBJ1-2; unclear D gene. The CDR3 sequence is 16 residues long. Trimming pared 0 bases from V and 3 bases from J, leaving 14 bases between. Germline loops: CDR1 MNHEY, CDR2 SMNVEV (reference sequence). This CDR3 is CASSLSESGGDYGYTF. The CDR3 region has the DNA TGTGCCAGCAGTTTATCGGAGTCGGGCGGGGACTATGGCTACACCTTC.

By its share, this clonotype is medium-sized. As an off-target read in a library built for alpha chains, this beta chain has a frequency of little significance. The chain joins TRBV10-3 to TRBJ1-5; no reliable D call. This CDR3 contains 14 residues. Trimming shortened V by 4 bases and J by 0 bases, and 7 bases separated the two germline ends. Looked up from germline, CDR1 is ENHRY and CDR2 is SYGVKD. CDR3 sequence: CAISGPDSNQPQHF. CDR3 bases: TGTGCCATCAGTGGTCCGGATAGCAATCAGCCCCAGCATTTT.

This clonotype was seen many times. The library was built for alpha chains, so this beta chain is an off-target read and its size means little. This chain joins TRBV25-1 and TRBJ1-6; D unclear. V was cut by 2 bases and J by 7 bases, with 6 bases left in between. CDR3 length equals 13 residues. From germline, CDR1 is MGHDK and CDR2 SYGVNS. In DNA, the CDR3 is TGTGCCAGCAGTGAAATATTCAATTCACCCCTCCACTTT. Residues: CASSEIFNSPLHF. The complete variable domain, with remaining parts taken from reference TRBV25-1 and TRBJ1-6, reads EADIYQTPRYLVIGTGKKITLECSQTMGHDKMYWYQQDPGMELHLIHYSYGVNSTEKGDLSSESTVSRIRTEHFPLTLESARPSHTSQYLCASSEIFNSPLHFGNGTRLTVT.

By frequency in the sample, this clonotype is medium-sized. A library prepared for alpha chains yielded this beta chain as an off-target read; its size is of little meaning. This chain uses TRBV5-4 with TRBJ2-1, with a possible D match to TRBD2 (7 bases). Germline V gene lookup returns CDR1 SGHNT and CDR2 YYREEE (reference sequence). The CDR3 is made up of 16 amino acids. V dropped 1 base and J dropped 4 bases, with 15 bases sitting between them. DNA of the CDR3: TGTGCCAGCAGCTTGAGTAGGGGGGGCCCTTACAATGAGCAGTTCTTC. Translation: CASSLSRGGPYNEQFF.